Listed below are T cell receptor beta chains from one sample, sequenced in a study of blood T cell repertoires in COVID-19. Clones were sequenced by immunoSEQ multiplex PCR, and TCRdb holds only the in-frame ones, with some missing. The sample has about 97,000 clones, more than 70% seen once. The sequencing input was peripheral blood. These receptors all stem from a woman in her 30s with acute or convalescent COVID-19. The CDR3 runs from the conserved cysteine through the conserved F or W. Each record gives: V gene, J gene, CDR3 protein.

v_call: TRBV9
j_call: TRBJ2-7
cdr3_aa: CASSVRGDGYEQYF

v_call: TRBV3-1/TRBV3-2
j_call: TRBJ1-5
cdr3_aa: CASSQGPGGGQPQHF

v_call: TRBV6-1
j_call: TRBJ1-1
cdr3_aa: CASSEQGNTEAFF

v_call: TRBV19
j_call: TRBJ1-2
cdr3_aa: CASSVGTVYGYTF

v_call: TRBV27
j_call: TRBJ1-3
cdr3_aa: CASSLSGGPVSGNTIYF

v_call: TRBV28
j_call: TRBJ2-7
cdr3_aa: CASSLSEGGGYEQYF

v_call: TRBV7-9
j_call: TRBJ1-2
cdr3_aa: CASSLGDVRGRSGYTF

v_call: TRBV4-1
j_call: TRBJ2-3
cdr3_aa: CASSHPAGETDTQYF

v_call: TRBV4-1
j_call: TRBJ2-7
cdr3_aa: CASSQEGQGEEEQYF

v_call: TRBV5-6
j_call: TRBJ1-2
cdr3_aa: CASSSVTGQGYGYTF

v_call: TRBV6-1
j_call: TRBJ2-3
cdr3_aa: CASSAKQGTSTDTQYF

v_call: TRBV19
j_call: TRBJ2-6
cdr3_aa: CASRRQAFGANVLTF

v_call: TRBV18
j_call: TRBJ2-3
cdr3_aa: CASSSLAGGLGTDTQYF

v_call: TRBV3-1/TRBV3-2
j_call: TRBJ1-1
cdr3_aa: CASSQERRGTEAFF

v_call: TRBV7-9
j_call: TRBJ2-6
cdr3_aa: CASSFISGANVLTF

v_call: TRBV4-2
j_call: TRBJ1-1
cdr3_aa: CASSQEGLGQYGEAFF

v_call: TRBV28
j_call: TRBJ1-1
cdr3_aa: CASSLELNTEAFF

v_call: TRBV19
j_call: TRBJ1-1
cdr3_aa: CASGRREVAEAFF

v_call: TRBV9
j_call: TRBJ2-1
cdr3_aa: CASSGGGNEQFF

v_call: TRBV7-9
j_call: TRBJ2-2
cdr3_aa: CASSPPTGTGELFF

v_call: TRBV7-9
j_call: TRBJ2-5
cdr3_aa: CASSPRSLAGVAHQETQYF

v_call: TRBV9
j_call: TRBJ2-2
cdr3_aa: CASSPSGGTGELFF

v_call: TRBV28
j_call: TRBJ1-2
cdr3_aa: CASSLVTGKAYGYTF

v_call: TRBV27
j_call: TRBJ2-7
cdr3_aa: CASSLQTGTSVLSYEQYF

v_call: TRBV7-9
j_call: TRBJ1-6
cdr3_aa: CASSFGTADSPLHF

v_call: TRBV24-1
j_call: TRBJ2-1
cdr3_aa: CATSDPRTGSTYNEQFF

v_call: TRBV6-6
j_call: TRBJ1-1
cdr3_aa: CASSYRVQGDTEAFF

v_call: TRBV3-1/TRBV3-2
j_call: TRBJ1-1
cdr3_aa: CASSQGQGNTEAFF

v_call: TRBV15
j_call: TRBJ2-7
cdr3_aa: CATSREGTSGGYEQYF

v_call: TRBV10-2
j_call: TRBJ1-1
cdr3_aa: CASKEGRGRRDTEAFF

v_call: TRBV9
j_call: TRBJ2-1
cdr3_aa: CASSVGGPTRPIF

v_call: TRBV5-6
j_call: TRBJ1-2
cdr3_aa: CASSLGGAANYGYTF

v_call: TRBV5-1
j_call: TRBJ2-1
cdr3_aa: CASSFAGEGIEQFF

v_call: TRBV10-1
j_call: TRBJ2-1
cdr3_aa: CASSGGGYEQFF

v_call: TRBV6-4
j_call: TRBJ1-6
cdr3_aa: CASRRDSGNSPLHF

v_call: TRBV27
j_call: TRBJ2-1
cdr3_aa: CASSPRGLPYNEQFF